The clone carrying this TCR beta chain came up many times. Its antigen is undetermined. The data derive from a study of spatial heterogeneity in lung cancer. Study at large: Follow-up PBMC specimens underwent sequencing when available; their median timing was around 2 years after resection. Findings of the study overall: Among blood samples, ubiquitous expanded tumor TCRs appeared more at resection than at follow-up.

TCR cDNA molecules were tagged individually, and each one carried a unique molecular identifier. Using its own MiXCR run on the 5' RACE reads, TCRdb lists one record per CDR3 protein. Of around 120,000 distinct CDR3 sequences in the sample, 12% were seen once. The CDR3 extends over 11 amino acids. The germline V and J ends were trimmed by 6 bases and 6 bases, with 12 bases remaining between them. The germline V gene encodes CDR1 DFQATT and CDR2 SNEGSKA (reference sequence). Time point denoted: blood at routine non-recurrence follow-up after resection. Unsorted whole RNA of tumor, nontumor lung or frozen PBMC was sequenced.

This sequence joins TRBV20-1 and TRBJ2-7, with D unclear. The origin of this receptor is a male donor with early-stage non-small cell lung cancer. Sample: PBMCs, taken at follow-up. CDR3 in DNA: TGCAGTGCCGCGGACCAAGGCGAGCAGTACTTC. Protein: CSAADQGEQYF.